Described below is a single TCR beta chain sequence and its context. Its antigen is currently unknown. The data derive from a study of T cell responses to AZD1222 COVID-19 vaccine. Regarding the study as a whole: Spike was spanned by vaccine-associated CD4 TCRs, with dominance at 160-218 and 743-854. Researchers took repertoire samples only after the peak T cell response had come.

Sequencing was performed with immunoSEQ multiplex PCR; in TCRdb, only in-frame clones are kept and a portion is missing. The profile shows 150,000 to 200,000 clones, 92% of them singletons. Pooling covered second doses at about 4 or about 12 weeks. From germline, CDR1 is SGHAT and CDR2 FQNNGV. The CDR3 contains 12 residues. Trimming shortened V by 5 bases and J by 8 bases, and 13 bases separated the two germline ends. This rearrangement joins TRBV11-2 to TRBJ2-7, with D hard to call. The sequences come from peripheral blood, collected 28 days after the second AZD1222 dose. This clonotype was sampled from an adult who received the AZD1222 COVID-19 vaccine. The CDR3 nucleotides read TGTGCCAGCAGCGCTGGCCTGGCAAAGCAGTACTTC. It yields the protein CASSAGLAKQYF.